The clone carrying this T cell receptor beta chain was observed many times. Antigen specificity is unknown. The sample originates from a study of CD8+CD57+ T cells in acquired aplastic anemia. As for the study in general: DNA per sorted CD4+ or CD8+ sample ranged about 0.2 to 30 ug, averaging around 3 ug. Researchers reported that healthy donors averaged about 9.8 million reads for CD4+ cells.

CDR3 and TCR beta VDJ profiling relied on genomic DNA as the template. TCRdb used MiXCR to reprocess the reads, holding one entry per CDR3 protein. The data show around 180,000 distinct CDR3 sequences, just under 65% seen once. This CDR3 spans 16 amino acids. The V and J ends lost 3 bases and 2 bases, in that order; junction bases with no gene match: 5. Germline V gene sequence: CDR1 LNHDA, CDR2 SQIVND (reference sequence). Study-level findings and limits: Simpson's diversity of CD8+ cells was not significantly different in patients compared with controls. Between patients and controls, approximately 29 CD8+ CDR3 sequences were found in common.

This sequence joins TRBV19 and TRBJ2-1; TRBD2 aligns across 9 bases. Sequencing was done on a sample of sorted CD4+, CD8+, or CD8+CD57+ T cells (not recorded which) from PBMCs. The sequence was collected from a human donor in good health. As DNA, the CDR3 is TGTGCCAGTAGTATTATTGGGACTAGCCCCTACAATGAGCAGTTCTTC. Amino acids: CASSIIGTSPYNEQFF.